These T cell receptor beta chains were read from a single sample in a study of T cell repertoires in cytomegalovirus infection. TCRdb re-analysed the reads in MiXCR, keeping a single row per CDR3 protein. Seen here are some 300,000 distinct CDR3 sequences, roughly a sixth observed once, and the top ten hold more than 10%. The sample comprised PBMCs. These receptors originate from a human donor in good health (CMV status not recorded). Some clones in this sample may be carry-over from other donors' samples. The conserved cysteine and the conserved F or W are not part of the CDR3 here.

J gene,V gene,CDR3 protein
TRBJ1-4,TRBV4-2,ASSPARANVAEKLF
TRBJ2-7,TRBV12-3/TRBV12-4,ASSFRPYEQY
TRBJ2-2,TRBV10-3,AISVNQNTGELF
TRBJ1-1,TRBV28,ASSSPTGYTEAF
TRBJ2-5,TRBV20-1,SAMVAGGLQETQY
TRBJ1-4,TRBV6-6,ASRDPRRRLF
TRBJ2-1,TRBV3-1,ASSQDPGLYNEQF
TRBJ1-5,TRBV6-5,ASSPGTANQPQH
TRBJ2-7,TRBV19,ASSPGREGSYSYEQY
TRBJ2-3,TRBV20-1,SARDSRGGSDTQY
TRBJ2-7,TRBV20-1,SARDSRTALYEQY
TRBJ1-1,TRBV5-5,ASSLDPVPGAVEAF
TRBJ1-2,TRBV7-6,ASSLQGTSYGYT
TRBJ1-4,TRBV28,ASSLTPGATNEKLF
TRBJ2-3,TRBV12-5,ASGGRVGDTQY